The rows below give T cell receptor beta chains drawn from one sample of a study of blood T cells in healthy people across ages. TCRdb used MiXCR to reprocess the 5' RACE reads, holding one entry per CDR3 protein. This table holds 1.4 million to 1.5 million distinct CDR3 sequences, around 39% found once. Input material: blood. The receptors shown here come from a woman under 30 in good health. Both conserved end residues are part of each CDR3. Fields, in order: V gene, clone size, J gene, D gene, CDR3 protein, CDR3 DNA. The D gene is left open where the match is weak. Clone size appears in some rows only: once, few, many, or a class for an expanded clone.

>TRBV7-3|.|TRBJ2-5|.
CASSPILGETQYF
TGTGCCAGCAGCCCCATTCTCGGAGAGACCCAGTACTTC
>TRBV4-1|.|TRBJ1-3|.
CASSQGAAGNTIYF
TGCGCCAGCAGCCAAGGGGCTGCGGGAAACACCATATATTTT
>TRBV7-7|few|TRBJ2-4|TRBD1
CASSLDRDDIQYF
TGTGCTAGCAGCTTGGACAGGGATGACATTCAGTACTTC
>TRBV27|.|TRBJ2-1|TRBD2
CASKVTSGGITYNEQFF
TGTGCCAGCAAGGTCACTAGCGGGGGAATTACCTACAATGAGCAGTTCTTC
>TRBV7-2|few|TRBJ2-7|.
CASSLRSDAQYF
TGTGCCAGCAGCTTACGCTCAGATGCGCAGTACTTC
>TRBV7-6|.|TRBJ2-7|.
CASSLETTDSSYEQYF
TGTGCCAGCAGCTTAGAAACCACGGACAGCTCCTACGAGCAGTACTTC
>TRBV7-2|.|TRBJ2-1|TRBD2
CASSISTSGRVSGVNEQFF
TGTGCCAGCAGTATTTCGACTAGCGGGAGGGTCTCGGGGGTAAATGAGCAGTTCTTC
>TRBV7-8|.|TRBJ2-7|.
CASSFTQFNYEQYF
TGTGCCAGCAGCTTTACACAATTCAACTACGAGCAGTACTTC
>TRBV7-6|.|TRBJ2-3|TRBD2
CASSFSGLGAHTDTQYF
TGTGCCAGCAGCTTCTCGGGACTAGGTGCCCACACAGATACGCAGTATTTT
>TRBV29-1|.|TRBJ2-1|.
CSVQGFNEQFF
TGCAGCGTTCAAGGGTTCAATGAGCAGTTCTTC
>TRBV12-3/TRBV12-4|few|TRBJ2-7|TRBD1
CASRTGDSYEQYF
TGTGCCAGCCGGACAGGCGACTCCTACGAGCAGTACTTC
>TRBV7-2|.|TRBJ2-1|.
CASSLGGHYNEQFF
TGTGCCAGCAGCTTAGGCGGCCACTACAATGAGCAGTTCTTC
>TRBV10-3|many|TRBJ1-2|.
CAISESGQTNYGYTF
TGTGCCATCAGTGAGTCAGGGCAAACTAACTATGGCTACACCTTC
>TRBV20-1|few|TRBJ2-1|TRBD1
CSARDKGGAYDEQFF
TGCAGTGCTAGAGATAAAGGGGGCGCTTATGATGAGCAGTTCTTC
>TRBV6-2/TRBV6-3|.|TRBJ1-2|.
CASSPSSAITRGYTF
TGTGCCAGCAGTCCGAGCTCGGCGATCACACGAGGCTACACCTTC
>TRBV27|once|TRBJ2-7|.
CASSQSRAHFEQYF
TGTGCCAGCAGTCAATCCCGGGCCCACTTTGAGCAGTACTTC
>TRBV4-1|.|TRBJ2-2|.
CASSQEGWGQAENTGELFF
TGCGCCAGCAGCCAAGAAGGGTGGGGGCAGGCAGAGAACACCGGGGAGCTGTTTTTT
>TRBV7-9|few|TRBJ1-1|.
CASSPGGHNTEAFF
TGTGCCAGCAGCCCGGGGGGGCACAACACTGAAGCTTTCTTT
>TRBV20-1|.|TRBJ1-5|.
CSARDRGIVGPQHF
TGCAGTGCTAGAGATAGGGGCATCGTAGGACCCCAGCATTTT
>TRBV6-1|few|TRBJ2-3|.
CASSDGGGTLSTDTQYF
TGTGCCAGCAGTGACGGAGGTGGCACATTGAGCACAGATACGCAGTATTTT
>TRBV7-2|few|TRBJ2-5|TRBD2
CASSAGYQETQYF
TGTGCCAGCTCAGCGGGGTACCAAGAGACCCAGTACTTC
>TRBV28|few|TRBJ2-7|.
CASAGQTYEEQYF
TGTGCCAGTGCGGGACAGACCTACGAGGAGCAGTACTTC
>TRBV7-8|.|TRBJ2-1|TRBD2
CASSLASGREQFF
TGTGCCAGCAGCTTAGCTAGCGGGCGTGAGCAGTTCTTC
>TRBV20-1|once|TRBJ2-7|.
CSARDPEGLEQYF
TGCAGTGCTAGAGATCCCGAGGGCCTCGAGCAGTACTTC
>TRBV10-3|.|TRBJ2-1|.
CAISEGQPGLNEQFF
TGTGCCATCAGTGAGGGACAGCCCGGCCTCAATGAGCAGTTCTTC
>TRBV6-5|.|TRBJ2-5|.
CASSPGLPWGGTQYF
TGTGCCAGCAGCCCGGGTCTTCCCTGGGGAGGGACCCAGTACTTC
>TRBV29-1|.|TRBJ1-4|.
CSVHGLGIGEKLFF
TGCAGCGTCCATGGGCTGGGGATTGGAGAAAAACTGTTTTTT
>TRBV5-1|few|TRBJ2-1|TRBD2
CASSLASGTKGEQFF
TGCGCCAGCAGCTTGGCCAGCGGGACTAAGGGTGAGCAGTTCTTC
>TRBV20-1|.|TRBJ2-5|.
CSARDRGQGFEYEQYF
TGCAGTGCTAGAGATCGGGGTCAGGGTTTTGAGTATGAGCAGTACTTC
>TRBV10-3|few|TRBJ2-1|.
CAIRRDLNNEQFF
TGTGCCATCAGGCGGGACTTAAACAATGAGCAGTTCTTC
>TRBV5-1|few|TRBJ2-5|TRBD1
CASRDRAQETQYF
TGCGCCAGCCGGGACAGGGCGCAAGAGACCCAGTACTTC
>TRBV7-9|.|TRBJ2-3|TRBD2
CASSLPAELAGGLGDTQYF
TGTGCCAGCAGCTTACCGGCGGAATTAGCGGGGGGGCTTGGAGATACGCAGTATTTT
>TRBV7-2|few|TRBJ2-2|.
CASSLSGPLDTGELFF
TGTGCCAGCAGCTTATCGGGGCCTCTCGACACCGGGGAGCTGTTTTTT
>TRBV19|.|TRBJ2-1|.
CASSNRDPTYNEQFF
TGTGCCAGTAGTAACCGGGACCCTACCTACAATGAGCAGTTCTTC
>TRBV6-5|.|TRBJ1-6|.
CASKDSLGIIDSPLHF
TGTGCCAGCAAAGACAGCCTTGGGATTATCGATTCACCCCTCCACTTT
>TRBV18|.|TRBJ2-7|TRBD1
CASSNGTGSYEQYF
TGTGCCAGCTCCAACGGGACAGGCTCCTACGAGCAGTACTTC
>TRBV27|.|TRBJ2-5|TRBD2
CASSFRAGAYQETQYF
TGTGCCAGCAGTTTTCGAGCGGGGGCGTACCAAGAGACCCAGTACTTC
>TRBV3-1|.|TRBJ2-4|.
CASSQFRNIQYF
TGTGCCAGCAGCCAATTTCGGAACATTCAGTACTTC
>TRBV20-1|.|TRBJ1-6|.
CSASLTGANSPLHF
TGCAGTGCTAGCCTAACCGGGGCCAATTCACCCCTCCACTTT
>TRBV3-1|once|TRBJ2-3|.
CASSQDTAPRDTQYF
TGTGCCAGCAGCCAAGACACAGCTCCACGAGATACGCAGTATTTT
>TRBV20-1|.|TRBJ2-3|TRBD2
CSARERAGAPSTDTQYF
TGCAGTGCTAGAGAGCGAGCGGGGGCCCCTAGCACAGATACGCAGTATTTT
>TRBV15|few|TRBJ2-7|TRBD1
CATPTGTYEQYF
TGTGCCACCCCGACAGGGACCTACGAGCAGTACTTC
>TRBV2|.|TRBJ1-1|.
CASSVANTEAFF
TGTGCCAGCAGTGTAGCGAACACTGAAGCTTTCTTT
>TRBV29-1|few|TRBJ1-1|TRBD1
CSVGGRAGGSEAFF
TGCAGCGTTGGGGGCCGGGCAGGGGGATCTGAAGCTTTCTTT
>TRBV27|.|TRBJ2-7|TRBD1
CASSSPDRVLVQPFYEQYF
TGTGCCAGCAGTTCTCCCGACAGGGTTCTGGTGCAGCCATTCTACGAGCAGTACTTC
>TRBV23-1|once|TRBJ1-5|.
CASSQSYPQPQHF
TGCGCCAGCAGTCAATCGTACCCTCAGCCCCAGCATTTT
>TRBV7-9|.|TRBJ1-2|.
CASSDELGVYGYTF
TGTGCCAGCAGCGACGAGTTGGGGGTTTATGGCTACACCTTC
>TRBV2|.|TRBJ2-3|.
CASRGGPPAADTQYF
TGTGCCAGCAGGGGGGGACCCCCCGCGGCAGATACGCAGTATTTT
>TRBV27|.|TRBJ2-7|TRBD1
CASIPSWTGSYEQYF
TGTGCCAGCATTCCGAGTTGGACAGGGTCCTACGAGCAGTACTTC
>TRBV5-1|once|TRBJ1-5|.
CASRPAVGSNQPQHF
TGCGCCAGCAGACCCGCGGTGGGCAGCAATCAGCCCCAGCATTTT
>TRBV9|once|TRBJ2-7|TRBD1
CASSVGGTGSFGYEQYF
TGTGCCAGCAGCGTAGGGGGGACAGGTAGTTTTGGCTACGAGCAGTACTTC
>TRBV7-2|.|TRBJ2-5|.
CASSLVQAPEETQYF
TGTGCCAGCAGCTTAGTCCAGGCACCTGAAGAGACCCAGTACTTC
>TRBV4-1|few|TRBJ2-1|TRBD2
CASSPTHERGGLNEQFF
TGCGCCAGCAGCCCCACCCATGAGCGGGGGGGCCTCAATGAGCAGTTCTTC
>TRBV7-2|few|TRBJ2-5|.
CASSVSGSMGQETQYF
TGTGCCAGCAGCGTATCGGGCTCTATGGGGCAAGAGACCCAGTACTTC
>TRBV27|.|TRBJ2-3|.
CASSPHLGTQYF
TGTGCCAGCAGTCCCCACTTGGGGACGCAGTATTTT